This T cell receptor (beta chain) was observed in a study of CD8+CD57+ T cells in acquired aplastic anemia. In the study overall: Researchers reported that healthy donors averaged roughly 9.8 million reads for CD4+ cells. Findings and limits, study-wide: Patients and controls shared under 35 CD8+ CDR3 sequences, highly expressed in patients.

Profiling of TCR beta VDJ combinations and CDR3 sequences used genomic DNA as template. TCRdb passed the reads through MiXCR, listing each CDR3 protein once. The repertoire holds about 170,000 distinct CDR3 sequences, with approximately 60% as singletons. Remarks on this clonotype: Its antigen is currently unknown.

V dropped 7 bases and J dropped 2 bases, with 16 bases sitting between them. CDR3 size: 15 residues. The chain employs TRBV12-3 or TRBV12-4 and TRBJ2-3; D is perhaps TRBD2 (5 bases). Specimen: sorted CD4+, CD8+, or CD8+CD57+ T cells (not recorded which) from PBMCs. The clonotype originates from a human donor in good health. The CDR3 is CASTLNEGFTDTQYF. The CDR3, as DNA: TGTGCCAGCACCCTCAACGAGGGATTCACAGATACGCAGTATTTT.